This T cell receptor (beta chain) was sequenced during a study of blood T cell repertoires in COVID-19. Turning to the study itself: The analysed material was cDNA or gDNA that came from T cells, B-cell-depleted T cells, or PBMCs.

Donors were grouped by their self-reported clinical history. Either two negative PCRs, clearance, or symptom resolution qualified Cohort 3 donors as recovered. The germline CDR1 and CDR2 sequences are SEHNR and FQNEAQ (reference sequence). The CDR3 covers 13 residues. V lost 5 bases to trimming and J lost 9 bases, with 14 bases between them. Original processing methods: Amplifying reference gene primers gave estimates of nucleated cell counts. Profiled with immunoSEQ multiplex PCR; TCRdb holds only in-frame clones, not every one. The DNA was the basis for D and trimming; V, J and clone size are from that table. The table shows over 200,000 clones, with roughly 89% occurring only once.

This clonotype was sampled from a middle-aged woman who had recovered from COVID-19. V and J are TRBV7-9 and TRBJ1-5, with no clear D. Sequencing was done on a sample of PBMCs or T cells enriched from blood (not recorded which). The CDR3 spells CASSAGGFGPQHF. The CDR3 region has the DNA TGTGCCAGCAGCGCGGGAGGGTTCGGGCCCCAGCATTTT.